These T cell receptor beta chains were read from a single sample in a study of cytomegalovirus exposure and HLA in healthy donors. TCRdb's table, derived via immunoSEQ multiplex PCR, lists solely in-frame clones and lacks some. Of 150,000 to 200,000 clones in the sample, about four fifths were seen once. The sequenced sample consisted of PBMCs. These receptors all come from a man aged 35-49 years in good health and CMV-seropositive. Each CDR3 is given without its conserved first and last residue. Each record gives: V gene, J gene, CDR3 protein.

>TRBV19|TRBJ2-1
ASSMWGRSVVNEQF
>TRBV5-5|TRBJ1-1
ASSLKGQIEAF
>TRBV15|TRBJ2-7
ATSPSGIVYEQY
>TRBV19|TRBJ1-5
ASGDQPQH
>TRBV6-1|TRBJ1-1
ASSVYLVNEAF
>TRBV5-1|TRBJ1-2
ASSTDGSYGYT
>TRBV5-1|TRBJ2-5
ASSPARQGETQY
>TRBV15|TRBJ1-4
ATSRDRTGGFEKLF
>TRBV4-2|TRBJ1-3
ASSLGEAGSSGNTIY
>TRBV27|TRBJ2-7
ASQGAGHYEQY
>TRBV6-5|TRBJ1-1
ASSYRYSGRREAF
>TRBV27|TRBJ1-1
ASSPGDSRTTEAF
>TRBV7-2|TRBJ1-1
ASSLVQGGYTEAF
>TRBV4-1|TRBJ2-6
ASSQVLAGEDGANVLT